The 21 T cell receptor beta chains in this list originate from one sample, sequenced in a study of T cell responses to AZD1222 COVID-19 vaccine. Sequenced by immunoSEQ multiplex PCR; TCRdb stores in-frame clones only, minus some. The repertoire holds more than 110,000 clones, about nine tenths seen once, with about 5% in the top ten. The source was peripheral blood, collected on day 0 of AZD1222 vaccination. These receptors were collected from an adult in good health.

The chain recombines TRBV7-2 with TRBJ1-2, with a tentative D call TRBD1 (6 bases). CDR1 is SGHTA and CDR2 is FQGNSA in the germline V gene. The CDR3 has 13 residues. The ends were cut back, 5 bases at V and 3 bases at J, with 10 bases in the middle. The CDR3: CASSRDMYYGYTF. The CDR3 nucleotides are TGTGCCAGCAGCCGGGACATGTACTATGGCTACACCTTC.

V gene TRBV6-2 or TRBV6-3 combines with J gene TRBJ2-1; D uncertain. Germline CDR1 MNHEY, CDR2 SVGEGT. This CDR3 spans 12 amino acids. Trimming took 0 bases from V and 8 from J, leaving 5 bases between them. The CDR3 bases are TGTGCCAGCAGTTACTCTGTCCATGAGCAGTTCTTC. This codes for CASSYSVHEQFF.

Concerning this clone itself: The sample has other DNA sequences that encode this CDR3 too. The V and J genes are TRBV6-2 or TRBV6-3 and TRBJ1-1, with D possibly being TRBD1 (5 bases). There are 14 residues in the CDR3. V was cut by 0 bases and J by 1 base, with 6 bases left in between. Germline lookup yields CDR1 MNHEY and CDR2 SVGEGT. CDR3 region: CASSYSGGNTEAFF. In DNA form, the CDR3 reads TGTGCCAGCAGTTACTCGGGGGGGAACACTGAAGCTTTCTTT.

The gene calls are TRBV3-1 (or the pseudogene TRBV3-2) and TRBJ1-1; possibly TRBD1 for D (6 bases). This CDR3 has 16 amino acids. CDR1 LGHDT and CDR2 YNNKEL come from the germline V gene (reference sequence). Trimming stripped 1 base from V and 5 bases from J, with 17 bases between. CDR3 sequence: CASSQGSGAWGTEAFF. DNA for the CDR3: TGTGCCAGCAGCCAAGGTTCGGGGGCGTGGGGGACTGAAGCTTTCTTT.

This clone occurred once. This chain connects TRBV7-8 to TRBJ2-1; D assignment may be TRBD1 or TRBD2 (5 bases each). V was pared by 5 bases and J by 2 bases, with 13 bases between. CDR1 is SGHVS, CDR2 FQNEAQ, per germline. This CDR3 spans 15 amino acids. CDR3 region: CASSPAGTTYNEQFF. The CDR3, as DNA: TGTGCCAGCAGCCCGGCCGGGACCACCTACAATGAGCAGTTCTTC.

The genes are TRBV2 and TRBJ1-1, with no clear D. Germline lookup yields CDR1 SNHLY and CDR2 FYNNEI. The CDR3 is made up of 12 amino acids. V was cut by 7 bases and J by 6 bases, with 12 bases left in between. CDR3 residues: CASNGEGPEAFF. The CDR3 coding sequence is TGTGCCAGCAATGGTGAGGGTCCTGAAGCTTTCTTT. The variable domain in full, with the rest retrieved from reference TRBV2 and TRBJ1-1, is EPEVTQTPSHQVTQMGQEVILRCVPISNHLYFYWYRQILGQKVEFLVSFYNNEISEKSEIFDDQFSVERPDGSNFTLKIRSTKLEDSAMYFCASNGEGPEAFFGQGTRLTVV.

The chain has TRBV27 and TRBJ1-1; TRBD1 matches 10 bases. Germline CDR1 MNHEY, CDR2 SMNVEV (reference sequence). Trimming at V came to 6 bases and at J to 5 bases, leaving 6 bases not matched to a gene. The CDR3 spans 14 residues. The CDR3 here is CASSWGQGKTEAFF. CDR3 DNA: TGTGCCAGCAGCTGGGGACAGGGGAAGACTGAAGCTTTCTTT.

The V and J genes are TRBV7-9 and TRBJ1-5, with TRBD1 matching over 7 bases. The V gene's germline CDR1 is SEHNR and CDR2 FQNEAQ (reference sequence). V trimming: 5 bases; J trimming: 1 base; junction bases outside the gene matches: 5. The CDR3 contains 15 residues. DNA for the CDR3: TGTGCCAGCAGCCCAGAGACAGGGAGCAATCAGCCCCAGCATTTT. It specifies CASSPETGSNQPQHF.

This rearrangement joins TRBV27 to TRBJ2-7; D is possibly TRBD1 (6 bases). V shed 7 bases and J shed 2 bases, with 15 bases lying between them. The CDR3 sequence is 14 residues long. The V gene's germline CDR1 is MNHEY and CDR2 SMNVEV (reference sequence). In nucleotides, the CDR3 is TGTGCCAGCACATCCCAGGGGTCCCCCTACGAGCAGTACTTC. Amino acids: CASTSQGSPYEQYF.

V gene TRBV11-3 combines with J gene TRBJ2-1, with 11 bases that match TRBD2. This CDR3 region has 15 residues. Trimming cost V 3 bases and J 5 bases; bases outside gene matches: 3. Germline-derived CDR1 and CDR2 are SGHNT and YENEEA. The CDR3 protein is CASSFGLAGHNEQFF. The CDR3 bases are TGTGCCAGCAGCTTTGGACTAGCGGGCCACAATGAGCAGTTCTTC.

V and J are TRBV4-1 and TRBJ1-2; TRBD1 matches at 7 bases. The CDR3 covers 14 residues. After removal of 3 bases from V and 6 bases from J, the junction contained 7 bases not matched to a gene. The germline gives CDR1 MGHRA, CDR2 YSYEKL. Written as DNA, the CDR3 is TGCGCCAGCAGCCACGGACAGGTTTTAGATGGCTACACCTTC. Translated: CASSHGQVLDGYTF.

V is TRBV28 and J is TRBJ2-1; 14 bases line up with TRBD2. Germline loops: CDR1 MDHEN, CDR2 SYDVKM. Trimming removed 3 bases from V and 6 bases from J; junction bases left unmatched: 4. The CDR3 sequence is 16 residues long. The CDR3, as DNA: TGTGCCAGCAGTTTCATGGGACTAGCGGGAGTCAATGAGCAGTTCTTC. Its translation is CASSFMGLAGVNEQFF.

The chain employs TRBV28 and TRBJ2-1; TRBD2 matches at 13 bases. Germline V CDR1 and CDR2: MDHEN, SYDVKM. V lost 2 bases, J lost 0 bases, and 7 bases stayed unmatched. This CDR3 has 19 amino acids. CDR3 DNA: TGTGCCAGCAGTTTACCGGGACTAGCGGGGACTAGCTCCTACAATGAGCAGTTCTTC. Translating it yields CASSLPGLAGTSSYNEQFF.

The chain carries TRBV18 and TRBJ2-3, with TRBD2 identical over 7 bases. The V and J ends lost 0 bases and 0 bases, in that order; junction bases with no gene match: 6. There are 17 residues in the CDR3. Germline V gene sequence: CDR1 KGHSH, CDR2 LQKENI. CDR3: CASSPPSSGASTDTQYF. The CDR3 DNA follows: TGTGCCAGCTCACCACCTTCTAGCGGAGCCAGCACAGATACGCAGTATTTT.

This clone is a singleton in its sample. The rearrangement joins TRBV19 to TRBJ2-5; D is perhaps TRBD2 (5 bases). The CDR3 runs 13 residues. Germline V gene sequence: CDR1 LNHDA, CDR2 SQIVND (reference sequence). Trimming removed 2 bases from V and 2 bases from J, with 6 bases in between. In DNA, the CDR3 is TGTGCCAGTAGTATAACTAGGCAAGAGACCCAGTACTTC. Its translation is CASSITRQETQYF.

This chain links TRBV3-1 (or the pseudogene TRBV3-2) with TRBJ2-1; TRBD1 might be the D (6 bases). V was trimmed by 3 bases and J by 15 bases, leaving 15 bases between them. CDR1 LGHDT and CDR2 YNNKEL come from the germline V gene (reference sequence). The CDR3 totals 12 residues. The CDR3 nucleotides read TGTGCCAGCAGCCACTTGGGGGACATGGCGTTCTTC. As protein: CASSHLGDMAFF.

The rearrangement joins TRBV6-5 to TRBJ1-3; D might be TRBD1 (6 bases). The CDR3 sequence is 14 residues long. Trimming stripped 5 bases from V and 2 bases from J, with 10 bases between. CDR1 is MNHEY, CDR2 SVGAGI, per germline. CDR3 in amino acids: CASSQQGAGNTIYF. DNA of the CDR3: TGTGCCAGCAGTCAACAGGGTGCTGGAAACACCATATATTTT.

This sequence joins TRBV6-5 and TRBJ1-1, with TRBD1 matching over 8 bases. CDR1 is MNHEY and CDR2 is SVGAGI in the germline V gene. V shed 0 bases and J 0 bases; nucleotides not matched to a gene: 0. This CDR3 is 15 amino acids long. The CDR3 protein is CASSYSQGVNTEAFF. Here the CDR3 DNA reads TGTGCCAGCAGTTACTCACAGGGGGTGAACACTGAAGCTTTCTTT.

The genes are TRBV18 and TRBJ2-7, with TRBD1 matching over 8 bases. The CDR3 spans 16 residues. Germline-derived CDR1 and CDR2 are KGHSH and LQKENI. The V and J ends lost 0 bases and 5 bases, in that order; junction bases with no gene match: 9. The CDR3 reads CASSPPWRQGRNEQYF. CDR3 sequence (DNA): TGTGCCAGCTCACCACCTTGGCGACAGGGGAGAAACGAGCAGTACTTC. The variable domain in full, completed from reference TRBV18 and TRBJ2-7, reads NAGVMQNPRHLVRRRGQEARLRCSPMKGHSHVYWYRQLPEEGLKFMVYLQKENIIDESGMPKERFSAEFPKEGPSILRIQQVVRGDSAAYFCASSPPWRQGRNEQYFGPGTRLTVT.

This sequence joins TRBV14 and TRBJ2-7, with 9 nucleotides matching TRBD2. The CDR3 is made up of 15 amino acids. Germline V CDR1 and CDR2: SGHDN, FVKESK. With 1 base clipped from V and 3 bases from J, the junction kept 4 bases outside the gene matches. The CDR3 loop is CASSQVAGEGYEQYF. CDR3 coding DNA: TGTGCCAGCAGCCAAGTAGCGGGAGAAGGCTACGAGCAGTACTTC.

This clone was counted once. The chain uses TRBV27 and TRBJ2-3, with 7 bases that match TRBD2. Germline CDR1 and CDR2: MNHEY and SMNVEV (reference sequence). CDR3 size: 15 residues. V trimming: 5 bases; J trimming: 4 bases; junction bases outside the gene matches: 9. The DNA for the CDR3 is TGTGCCAGCAGTCCCCCCGGGGGAGGGGCAGATACGCAGTATTTT. It is translated as CASSPPGGGADTQYF.